The 27 T cell receptor beta chains listed next were all sequenced from one sample in a study of T cells expressing NK-cell markers. Following a re-call of the 5' RACE reads, TCRdb has one entry per CDR3 protein and lacks DNA. The clone table shows 250,000 or so distinct CDR3 sequences, with the ten largest holding 4% to 5%. The specimen sequenced was blood T cells: a sorted CD56 or NKG2C T cell subset, CD4+ or CD8+ T cells, or bulk PBMC T cells (not recorded which). The receptors originated from a woman aged 18 to 75 in good health.

CDR3 amino acids: CSVAYSYPPRGSGANVLTF. V usage is TRBV29-1 and J usage is TRBJ2-6. The length of the CDR3 is 19 residues. In germline, CDR1 is SQVTM, CDR2 ANQGSEA. Full variable domain (outside the CDR3, taken from reference TRBV29-1 and TRBJ2-6): SAVISQKPSRDICQRGTSLTIQCQVDSQVTMMFWYRQQPGQSLTLIATANQGSEATYESGFVIDKFPISRPNLTFSTLTVSNMSPEDSSIYLCSVAYSYPPRGSGANVLTFGAGSRLTVL.

This rearrangement joins TRBV12-3 or TRBV12-4 to TRBJ2-4. The CDR3 is 13 amino acids. CDR3 sequence reads: CASSLLEVGIQYF.

The V call is TRBV7-2, the J call TRBJ2-7. This CDR3 is built from 11 residues. Per the germline V gene, CDR1 is SGHTA and CDR2 is FQGNSA. The CDR3 is CASSISYEQYF.

The rearrangement uses TRBV7-2 and TRBJ1-1; TCRdb's D gene call, TRBD1, goes unchecked for lack of DNA. Germline loops: CDR1 SGHTA, CDR2 FQGNSA. The CDR3 has 16 residues. CDR3: CASSSGGQSLWTEAFF.

CDR3 protein: CASSLWGAGGGTGELFF. V gene TRBV12-3 or TRBV12-4 combines with J gene TRBJ2-2; checking the TCRdb D call of TRBD2 is not possible without DNA. The CDR3 length is 17 residues.

The chain links TRBV7-8 to TRBJ1-1; the TCRdb call, TRBD1, lacks DNA for checking. There are 15 residues in the CDR3. CDR1 is SGHVS and CDR2 is FQNEAQ in the germline V gene. This CDR3 reads CASSPLARLNTEAFF.

The V and J genes are TRBV7-2 and TRBJ2-5; TCRdb returns TRBD1, unconfirmable since there is no DNA. The CDR3 is 12 residues long. Germline CDR1 is SGHTA and CDR2 is FQGNSA. CDR3 loop: CAAGGYQETQYF.

This rearrangement joins TRBV20-1 to TRBJ2-1; TCRdb designates TRBD1, a call that cannot be tested without DNA. CDR1 is DFQATT and CDR2 is SNEGSKA in the germline V gene (reference sequence). This CDR3 has 13 residues. The CDR3 sequence is CSAGAGGGNEQFF.

The rearrangement uses TRBV11-1 and TRBJ1-2; the D gene TCRdb calls, TRBD1, cannot be checked with no DNA. The CDR3 sequence is 18 residues long. Looked up from germline, CDR1 is SGHAT and CDR2 is FQDESV (reference sequence). The CDR3 here is CASSLYPSGRGSNYGYTF.

J is TRBJ1-2 and V is TRBV6-1; the D gene TCRdb calls, TRBD1, cannot be checked with no DNA. CDR1 and CDR2 from the germline V gene are MNHNS and SASEGT. The length of the CDR3 is 14 residues. The CDR3 loop is CASAGGKWNYGYTF.

The chain carries TRBV6-4 and TRBJ1-1; no DNA is available, so the TRBD1 call from TCRdb remains unchecked. Germline V gene data show CDR1 as MRHNA and CDR2 as SNTAGT. The CDR3 has 16 residues. The CDR3 reads CASSATGGAGNTEAFF.

The genes are TRBV9 and TRBJ2-2; lacking DNA, the TRBD1 call made by TCRdb goes unchecked. The germline V gene has CDR1 SGDLS and CDR2 YYNGEE. This CDR3 is built from 17 residues. The CDR3 here is CASSLPEQITNTGELFF.

The CDR3 sequence: CASFGVYTGELFF. The chain employs TRBV6-1 and TRBJ2-2. CDR1 and CDR2 from the germline V gene are MNHNS and SASEGT. The CDR3 contains 13 residues.

The chain combines TRBV7-2 with TRBJ2-7. Germline values: CDR1 SGHTA, CDR2 FQGNSA. CDR3 length equals 14 residues. The CDR3 protein is CASSPPSWPYEQYF.

The J gene is TRBJ2-1, the V gene TRBV13; the D gene TCRdb calls, TRBD1, cannot be checked with no DNA. From germline, CDR1 is PRHDT and CDR2 FYEKMQ (reference sequence). The CDR3 consists of 18 residues. The CDR3: CASNPPGTGINAYNEQFF.

The CDR3 protein is CSARATGRTDTQYF. The V call is TRBV20-1, the J call TRBJ2-3; TCRdb designates TRBD1, a call that cannot be tested without DNA. Germline V gene sequence: CDR1 DFQATT, CDR2 SNEGSKA (reference sequence). The CDR3 contains 14 residues.

The chain recombines TRBV20-1 with TRBJ1-5; the TCRdb D gene call, TRBD1, has no DNA to confirm it. The CDR3 loop spans 16 amino acids. The germline CDR1 and CDR2 sequences are DFQATT and SNEGSKA (reference sequence). The CDR3 here is CSASLAGGGGNQPQHF.

The chain employs TRBV5-5 and TRBJ2-3; the TCRdb call, TRBD1, lacks DNA for checking. The CDR3 extends over 13 amino acids. Germline-derived CDR1 and CDR2 are SGHKS and YYEKEE (reference sequence). CDR3 loop: CASSLAPPNTQYF.

The CDR3 protein is CSATGTWVGMKKLFF. The rearrangement joins TRBV20-1 to TRBJ1-4; TCRdb outputs TRBD1, but without DNA this stays unchecked. Germline V gene data show CDR1 as DFQATT and CDR2 as SNEGSKA (reference sequence). The CDR3 runs 15 residues.

The chain couples TRBV5-1 to TRBJ1-1. The CDR3 extends over 13 amino acids. Germline lookup yields CDR1 SGHRS and CDR2 YFSETQ. The CDR3 sequence: CASSLLKGTEAFF.

V and J are TRBV6-1 and TRBJ2-1; the TRBD1 assignment by TCRdb is unverifiable without DNA. The germline V gene has CDR1 MNHNS and CDR2 SASEGT. This CDR3 has 12 amino acids. The CDR3 reads CASRRDSHEQFF.

The chain recombines TRBV6-2 or TRBV6-3 with TRBJ2-5. The CDR3 totals 14 residues. CDR1 and CDR2 from the germline V gene are MNHEY and SVGEGT. CDR3 in amino acids: CASRKSNMEATQYF.

V gene TRBV5-6 combines with J gene TRBJ2-1; the TCRdb call, TRBD1, lacks DNA for checking. Per germline, CDR1 SGHDT and CDR2 YYEEEE. There are 13 residues in the CDR3. This CDR3 is CASRGQAYNEQFF.

The rearrangement joins TRBV7-9 to TRBJ2-1; checking the TCRdb D call of TRBD1 is not possible without DNA. Germline CDR1 and CDR2: SEHNR and FQNEAQ (reference sequence). CDR3 size: 15 residues. The CDR3 is CASSLGGQGIDEQFF.

This chain connects TRBV7-9 to TRBJ2-3; TCRdb selects TRBD2, and the lack of DNA leaves this call unchecked. CDR1 and CDR2 from the germline V gene are SEHNR and FQNEAQ (reference sequence). There are 16 residues in the CDR3. The CDR3: CASSLSRLADTDTQYF.

The rearrangement links TRBV23-1 to TRBJ1-2. TRBV23-1 is given ORF status, its function remaining uncertain. The CDR3 has 12 amino acids. CDR3 region: CASRLAAYGYTF.

This chain connects TRBV6-2 or TRBV6-3 to TRBJ2-3; as DNA is missing, the TRBD1 call by TCRdb cannot be tested. In germline, CDR1 is MNHEY, CDR2 SVGEGT. The CDR3 has 12 residues. The CDR3 protein is CASSRTVDTQYF.